The 18 T cell receptor beta chains listed next were all sequenced from one sample in a study of T cell responses to AZD1222 COVID-19 vaccine (dated by TCRdb to 2020 to 2022). The library relied on the immunoSEQ multiplex PCR assay. Held by TCRdb, this immuneACCESS table contains in-frame sequences only and omits some clones. Under half of the omission traces to an unresolved V gene where checked; the cause of the rest is unknown. Within this sample are around 92,000 clones, with approximately 90% of them counted one time only. The ten largest clones add up to approximately 21% of the sample. This specimen's time point label, interpreted: baseline before first vaccination. The material sequenced was peripheral blood, taken on day 0 of AZD1222 vaccination. These receptors were obtained from an adult in good health.

CDR3 amino acids: CASSQAADTQYF. The CDR3 nucleotides are TGTGCCAGCAGCCAAGCGGCGGATACGCAGTATTTT. V gene TRBV14 combines with J gene TRBJ2-3, with D unresolved. Trimming stripped 1 base from V and 6 bases from J, with 5 bases between. Germline V gene lookup returns CDR1 SGHDN and CDR2 FVKESK. The CDR3 has 12 amino acids.

This chain links TRBV2 with TRBJ1-5; 7 bases map to TRBD1. The CDR3 covers 16 residues. The ends lost 4 bases at V and 3 bases at J; junction bases unmatched: 9. Germline loops: CDR1 SNHLY, CDR2 FYNNEI. The CDR3 region is CASSAPMGQYNQPQHF. Here the CDR3 DNA reads TGTGCCAGCAGTGCCCCAATGGGACAGTACAATCAGCCCCAGCATTTT. Supplemented by reference TRBV2 and TRBJ1-5, the full variable domain reads EPEVTQTPSHQVTQMGQEVILRCVPISNHLYFYWYRQILGQKVEFLVSFYNNEISEKSEIFDDQFSVERPDGSNFTLKIRSTKLEDSAMYFCASSAPMGQYNQPQHFGDGTRLSIL.

V usage is TRBV12-5 and J usage is TRBJ1-2, with D perhaps matching TRBD1 (6 bases). Trimming shortened V by 1 base and J by 1 base, and 10 bases separated the two germline ends. CDR1 LGHNT and CDR2 FRNRAP come from the germline V gene. The CDR3 is 15 amino acids. CDR3 bases: TGTGCTAGTGGTTTGGCGCCGGACAGTAACTATGGCTACACCTTC. Amino acid sequence: CASGLAPDSNYGYTF. Complete variable domain (other parts from reference TRBV12-5 and TRBJ1-2): DARVTQTPRHKVTEMGQEVTMRCQPILGHNTVFWYRQTMMQGLELLAYFRNRAPLDDSGMPKDRFSAEMPDATLATLKIQPSEPRDSAVYFCASGLAPDSNYGYTFGSGTRLTVV.

The CDR3 here is CASRPLSAGELFF. As DNA, the CDR3 is TGTGCCAGCAGGCCCCTCTCGGCCGGGGAGCTGTTTTTT. This chain links TRBV7-2 with TRBJ2-2, with D unclear. CDR3 length: 13 residues. Germline V gene sequence: CDR1 SGHTA, CDR2 FQGNSA. V dropped 6 bases and J dropped 6 bases, with 11 bases sitting between them.

The chain has TRBV30 and TRBJ1-1, with unresolved D. Looked up from germline, CDR1 is GTSNPN and CDR2 is SVGIG (reference sequence). Between the trimmed V and J ends, which lost 1 base and 13 bases, there was a span of 10 bases. The CDR3 is 10 residues long. The CDR3: CAWSASASFF. The CDR3 DNA follows: TGTGCCTGGAGTGCCTCTGCTAGTTTCTTT.

The J gene is TRBJ1-6, the V gene TRBV7-2, with TRBD1 as a possible D gene (5 bases). V was trimmed by 5 bases and J by 1 base, leaving 15 bases between them. The CDR3 spans 17 residues. CDR1 is SGHTA, CDR2 FQGNSA, per germline. The CDR3, as DNA: TGTGCCAGCAGCCCTGGGGGGGGTAGGTCCTATAATTCACCCCTCCACTTT. Its protein product is CASSPGGGRSYNSPLHF.

This chain connects TRBV6-4 to TRBJ2-6; 7 nucleotides match TRBD1. The CDR3 extends over 18 amino acids. Germline V gives CDR1 MRHNA, CDR2 SNTAGT. With 6 bases clipped from V and 0 bases from J, the junction kept 11 bases outside the gene matches. In DNA, the CDR3 is TGTGCCAGCAGCGTGACCGGGACAGACCTCTCTGGGGCCAACGTCCTGACTTTC. This encodes CASSVTGTDLSGANVLTF.

This chain links TRBV12-3 or TRBV12-4 with TRBJ1-5, with D unresolved. There are 13 residues in the CDR3. Trimming removed 3 bases at V and 7 bases at J, with 10 bases between. The CDR3 spells CASSFVGRQPQHF. The CDR3 DNA sequence: TGTGCCAGCAGTTTCGTAGGGAGGCAGCCCCAGCATTTT.

This clone was counted a single time. The chain joins TRBV7-9 to TRBJ1-5, with D possibly TRBD1 on 5 matching bases. Trimming cost V 1 base and J 2 bases, with 9 bases left between them. The length of the CDR3 is 15 residues. Per germline, CDR1 SEHNR and CDR2 FQNEAQ (reference sequence). CDR3 sequence (DNA): TGTGCCAGCAGCTTAGGTGGCAGGGGCAATCAGCCCCAGCATTTT. This sequence encodes CASSLGGRGNQPQHF.

This clone occurred once. The chain uses TRBV7-9 and TRBJ1-5; unclear D gene. V was clipped by 3 bases and J by 2 bases, with 14 bases between them. The CDR3 has 16 residues. Looked up from germline, CDR1 is SEHNR and CDR2 is FQNEAQ (reference sequence). CDR3 amino acids: CASSFGETRGNQPQHF. In nucleotides, the CDR3 is TGTGCCAGCAGCTTTGGGGAAACCCGTGGCAATCAGCCCCAGCATTTT. Full variable domain (missing parts from reference TRBV7-9 and TRBJ1-5): DTGVSQNPRHKITKRGQNVTFRCDPISEHNRLYWYRQTLGQGPEFLTYFQNEAQLEKSRLLSDRFSAERPKGSFSTLEIQRTEQGDSAMYLCASSFGETRGNQPQHFGDGTRLSIL.

The J gene is TRBJ1-5, the V gene TRBV7-2; tentative D call: TRBD1 (6 bases). The ends were cut back, 1 base at V and 5 bases at J, with 12 bases in the middle. CDR1 SGHTA and CDR2 FQGNSA come from the germline V gene. CDR3 length: 15 amino acids. CDR3 protein: CASSLVSGADQPQHF. The CDR3 nucleotides are TGTGCCAGCAGCTTAGTGTCAGGGGCCGATCAGCCCCAGCATTTT. The variable domain in full, completed from reference TRBV7-2 and TRBJ1-5, reads GAGVSQSPSNKVTEKGKDVELRCDPISGHTALYWYRQSLGQGLEFLIYFQGNSAPDKSGLPSDRFSAERTGGSVSTLTIQRTQQEDSAVYLCASSLVSGADQPQHFGDGTRLSIL.

This chain joins TRBV2 and TRBJ1-1, with unresolved D. Germline V gene sequence: CDR1 SNHLY, CDR2 FYNNEI. Trimming took off 8 bases at V and 0 bases at J, with 13 bases between the two ends. CDR3 length equals 14 residues. CDR3 residues: CASYPREMNTEAFF. CDR3 sequence (DNA): TGTGCCAGCTACCCCCGAGAGATGAACACTGAAGCTTTCTTT.

The chain combines TRBV29-1 with TRBJ1-1; D gene uncertain. V was clipped by 5 bases and J by 1 base, with 14 bases between them. Germline CDR1 SQVTM, CDR2 ANQGSEA. There are 14 residues in the CDR3. CDR3 DNA sequence: TGCAGCGTTTCGCAGGCACAGCAGAACACTGAAGCTTTCTTT. It specifies CSVSQAQQNTEAFF.

The genes are TRBV7-2 and TRBJ1-1; possible D gene TRBD1, 6 bases. The CDR3 length is 15 residues. V lost 6 bases and J lost 5, with 19 bases in between. From germline, CDR1 is SGHTA and CDR2 FQGNSA. In DNA form, the CDR3 reads TGTGCCAGCAGTTTTGCGGAAGGGGGGAGGACTGAAGCTTTCTTT. Translation gives CASSFAEGGRTEAFF.

The chain carries TRBV7-2 and TRBJ2-1; 9 bases map to TRBD1. Germline loops: CDR1 SGHTA, CDR2 FQGNSA. The CDR3 runs to 19 residues. V trimming: 1 base; J trimming: 4 bases; junction bases outside the gene matches: 14. In DNA form, the CDR3 reads TGTGCCAGCAGCTTAGGCCCCCACAGGGGGCTAGAGATGTACAATGAGCAGTTCTTC. As protein: CASSLGPHRGLEMYNEQFF.

The CDR3 protein is CASSRIQGAGGYTF. As DNA, the CDR3 is TGTGCCAGCTCACGCATACAGGGGGCTGGGGGCTACACCTTC. V gene TRBV18 combines with J gene TRBJ1-2; TRBD1 matches at 9 bases. From germline, CDR1 is KGHSH and CDR2 LQKENI. The CDR3 is 14 amino acids. Trimming removed 4 bases from V and 8 bases from J; junction bases left unmatched: 8.

The chain joins TRBV9 to TRBJ2-7, with 9 bases aligning to TRBD1. After removal of 0 bases from V and 3 bases from J, the junction contained 7 bases not matched to a gene. The V gene's germline CDR1 is SGDLS and CDR2 YYNGEE. The CDR3 spans 16 residues. Here the CDR3 DNA reads TGTGCCAGCAGCGTAGCTGTGGGACAGGGCCTCTACGAGCAGTACTTC. It specifies CASSVAVGQGLYEQYF.

The genes are TRBV12-3 or TRBV12-4 and TRBJ1-2; the D is unclear. Trimming removed 8 bases from V and 8 bases from J, with 15 bases in between. The CDR3 sequence is 12 residues long. The CDR3 here is CASLVPRRGYTF. The CDR3 nucleotides read TGTGCCAGCCTTGTACCTCGACGGGGCTACACCTTC.